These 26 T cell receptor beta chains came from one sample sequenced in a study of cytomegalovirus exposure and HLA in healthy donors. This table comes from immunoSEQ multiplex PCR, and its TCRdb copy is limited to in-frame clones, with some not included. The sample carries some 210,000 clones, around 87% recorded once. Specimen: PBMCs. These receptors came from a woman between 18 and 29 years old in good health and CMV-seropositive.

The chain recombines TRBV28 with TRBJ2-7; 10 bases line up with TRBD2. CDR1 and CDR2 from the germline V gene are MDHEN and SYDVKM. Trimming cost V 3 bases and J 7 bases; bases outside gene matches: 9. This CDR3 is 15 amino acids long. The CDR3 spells CASSLGLAGAQEQYF. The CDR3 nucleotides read TGTGCCAGCAGTTTGGGCCTAGCGGGAGCACAAGAGCAGTACTTC.

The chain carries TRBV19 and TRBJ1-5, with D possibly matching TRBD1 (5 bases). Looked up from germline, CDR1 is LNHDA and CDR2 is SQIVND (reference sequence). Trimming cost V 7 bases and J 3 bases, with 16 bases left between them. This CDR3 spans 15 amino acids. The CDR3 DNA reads TGTGCCAGTACCAAGGGGCAGGACCACAATCAGCCCCAGCATTTT. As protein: CASTKGQDHNQPQHF.

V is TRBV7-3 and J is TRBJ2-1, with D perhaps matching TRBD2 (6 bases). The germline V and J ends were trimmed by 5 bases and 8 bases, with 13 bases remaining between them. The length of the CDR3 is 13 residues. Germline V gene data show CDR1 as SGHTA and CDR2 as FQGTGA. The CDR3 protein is CASSQQRADEQFF. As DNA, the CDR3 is TGTGCCAGCAGCCAACAGCGGGCGGATGAGCAGTTCTTC. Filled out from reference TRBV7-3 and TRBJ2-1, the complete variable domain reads GAGVSQTPSNKVTEKGKYVELRCDPISGHTALYWYRQSLGQGPEFLIYFQGTGAADDSGLPNDRFFAVRPEGSVSTLKIQRTERGDSAVYLCASSQQRADEQFFGPGTRLTVL.

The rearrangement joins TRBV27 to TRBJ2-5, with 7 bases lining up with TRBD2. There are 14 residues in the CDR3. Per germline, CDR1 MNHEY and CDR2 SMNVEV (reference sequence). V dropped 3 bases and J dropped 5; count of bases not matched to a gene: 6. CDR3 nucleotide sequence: TGTGCCAGCAGTTTGGGCGGGAGAGGCGAGACCCAGTACTTC. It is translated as CASSLGGRGETQYF.

The CDR3 nucleotides read TGTGCCAGCACCCCGACAGGGACCTACAATGAGCAGTTCTTC. Translating gives CASTPTGTYNEQFF. The gene calls are TRBV28 and TRBJ2-1, with 7 positions matching TRBD1. There are 14 residues in the CDR3. Germline lookup yields CDR1 MDHEN and CDR2 SYDVKM. With V trimmed by 7 bases and J by 2 bases, 5 bases remained unmatched.

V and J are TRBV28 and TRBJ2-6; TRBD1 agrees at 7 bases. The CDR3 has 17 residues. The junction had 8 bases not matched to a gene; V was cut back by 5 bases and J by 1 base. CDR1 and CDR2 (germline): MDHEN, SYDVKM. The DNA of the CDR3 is TGTGCCAGCAGTCGGGACAGACTTTATTCTGGGGCCAACGTCCTGACTTTC. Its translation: CASSRDRLYSGANVLTF.

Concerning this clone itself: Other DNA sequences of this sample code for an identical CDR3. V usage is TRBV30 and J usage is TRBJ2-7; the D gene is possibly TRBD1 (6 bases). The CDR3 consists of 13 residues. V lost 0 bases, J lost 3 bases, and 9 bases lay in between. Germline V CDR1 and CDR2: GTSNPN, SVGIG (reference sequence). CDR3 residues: CAWSVGRGYEQYF. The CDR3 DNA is TGTGCCTGGAGTGTCGGCAGGGGCTACGAGCAGTACTTC. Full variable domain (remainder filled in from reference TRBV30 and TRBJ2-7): SQTIHQWPATLVQPVGSPLSLECTVEGTSNPNLYWYRQAAGRGLQLLFYSVGIGQISSEVPQNLSASRPQDRQFILSSKKLLLSDSGFYLCAWSVGRGYEQYFGPGTRLTVT.

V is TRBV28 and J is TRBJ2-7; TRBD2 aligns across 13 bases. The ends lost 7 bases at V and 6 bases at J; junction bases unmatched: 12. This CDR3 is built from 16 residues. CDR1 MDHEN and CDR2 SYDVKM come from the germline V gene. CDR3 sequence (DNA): TGTGCCAGCACCTGGACTAGCGGGAGTACGGGGTTCGAGCAGTACTTC. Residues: CASTWTSGSTGFEQYF. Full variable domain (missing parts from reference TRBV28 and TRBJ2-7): DVKVTQSSRYLVKRTGEKVFLECVQDMDHENMFWYRQDPGLGLRLIYFSYDVKMKEKGDIPEGYSVSREKKERFSLILESASTNQTSMYLCASTWTSGSTGFEQYFGPGTRLTVT.

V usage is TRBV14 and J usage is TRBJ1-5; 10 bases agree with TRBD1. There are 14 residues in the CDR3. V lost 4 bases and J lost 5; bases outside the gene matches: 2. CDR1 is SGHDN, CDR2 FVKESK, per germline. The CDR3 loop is CASSRDRGDQPQHF. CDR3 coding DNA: TGTGCCAGCAGCCGGGACAGGGGAGATCAGCCCCAGCATTTT.

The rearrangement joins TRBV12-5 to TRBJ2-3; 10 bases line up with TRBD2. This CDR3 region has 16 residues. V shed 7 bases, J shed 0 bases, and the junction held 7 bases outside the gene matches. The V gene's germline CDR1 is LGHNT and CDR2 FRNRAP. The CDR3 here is CASAPGLADSTDTQYF. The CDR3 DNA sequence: TGTGCTAGTGCCCCCGGACTAGCGGATAGCACAGATACGCAGTATTTT.

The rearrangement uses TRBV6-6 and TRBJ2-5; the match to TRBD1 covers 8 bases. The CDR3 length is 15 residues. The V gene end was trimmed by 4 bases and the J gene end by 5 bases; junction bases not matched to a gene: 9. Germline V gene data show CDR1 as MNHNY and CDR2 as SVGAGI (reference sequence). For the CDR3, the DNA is TGTGCCAGCAGTTTTTTAGCAGGGGGCGAGGAGACCCAGTACTTC. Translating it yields CASSFLAGGEETQYF.

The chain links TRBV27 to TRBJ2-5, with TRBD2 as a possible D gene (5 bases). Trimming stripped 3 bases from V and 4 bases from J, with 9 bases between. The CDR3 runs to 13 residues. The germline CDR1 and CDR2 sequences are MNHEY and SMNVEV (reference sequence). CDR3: CASSFGGPETQYF. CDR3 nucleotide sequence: TGTGCCAGCAGTTTTGGAGGCCCAGAGACCCAGTACTTC.

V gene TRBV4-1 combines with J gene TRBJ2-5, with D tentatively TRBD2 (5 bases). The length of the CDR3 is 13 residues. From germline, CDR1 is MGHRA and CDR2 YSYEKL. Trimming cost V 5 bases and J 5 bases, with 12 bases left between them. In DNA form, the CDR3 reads TGCGCCAGCAGCGCCCTTTCGGGGGAGACCCAGTACTTC. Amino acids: CASSALSGETQYF.

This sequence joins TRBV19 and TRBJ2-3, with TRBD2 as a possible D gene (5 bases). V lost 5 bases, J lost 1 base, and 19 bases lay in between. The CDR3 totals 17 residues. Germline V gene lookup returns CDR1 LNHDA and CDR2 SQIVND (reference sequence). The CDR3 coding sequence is TGTGCCAGTAGTCTCCGGCGGGCCTTGAGTGGCACAGATACGCAGTATTTT. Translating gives CASSLRRALSGTDTQYF.

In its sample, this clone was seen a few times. The CDR3: CASSTRTGYTGELFF. The CDR3 DNA is TGTGCCAGCAGCACGCGGACAGGGTACACCGGGGAGCTGTTTTTT. The chain has TRBV7-8 and TRBJ2-2; the match to TRBD1 covers 8 bases. After removal of 5 bases from V and 3 bases from J, the junction contained 5 bases not matched to a gene. This CDR3 is built from 15 residues. Germline lookup yields CDR1 SGHVS and CDR2 FQNEAQ.

The CDR3, as DNA: TGCGCCAGCAGCGCGGGACTAGTGCTACGAGATACGCAGTATTTT. This codes for CASSAGLVLRDTQYF. The rearrangement joins TRBV5-1 to TRBJ2-3; 8 bases fit TRBD2. The CDR3 consists of 15 residues. Germline loops: CDR1 SGHRS, CDR2 YFSETQ. Trimming took 4 bases from V and 5 from J; bases not matched to a gene: 9.

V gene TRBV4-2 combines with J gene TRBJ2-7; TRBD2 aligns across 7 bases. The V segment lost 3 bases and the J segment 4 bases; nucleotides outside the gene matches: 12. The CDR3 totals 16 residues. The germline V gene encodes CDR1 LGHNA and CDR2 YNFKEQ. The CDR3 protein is CASSHPAATSAYEQYF. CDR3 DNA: TGTGCCAGCAGCCACCCCGCAGCTACTAGCGCGTACGAGCAGTACTTC.

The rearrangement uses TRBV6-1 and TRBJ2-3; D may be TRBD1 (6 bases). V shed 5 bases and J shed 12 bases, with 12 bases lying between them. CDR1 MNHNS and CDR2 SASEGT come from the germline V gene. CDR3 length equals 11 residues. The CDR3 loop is CASSTGTSQYF. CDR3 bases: TGTGCCAGCAGTACCGGGACAAGTCAGTATTTT.

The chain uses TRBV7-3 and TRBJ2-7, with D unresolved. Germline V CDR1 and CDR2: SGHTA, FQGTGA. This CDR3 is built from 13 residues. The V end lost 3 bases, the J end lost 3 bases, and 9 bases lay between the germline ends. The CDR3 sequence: CASSFGLNYEQYF. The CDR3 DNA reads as TGTGCCAGCAGCTTTGGCTTAAACTACGAGCAGTACTTC.

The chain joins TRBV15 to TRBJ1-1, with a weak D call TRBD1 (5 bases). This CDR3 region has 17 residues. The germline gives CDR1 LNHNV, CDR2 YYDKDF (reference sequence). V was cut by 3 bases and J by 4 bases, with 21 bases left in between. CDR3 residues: CATSRPPRGIVGTEAFF. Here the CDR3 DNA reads TGTGCCACCAGCAGGCCCCCCCGGGGGATCGTGGGCACTGAAGCTTTCTTT.

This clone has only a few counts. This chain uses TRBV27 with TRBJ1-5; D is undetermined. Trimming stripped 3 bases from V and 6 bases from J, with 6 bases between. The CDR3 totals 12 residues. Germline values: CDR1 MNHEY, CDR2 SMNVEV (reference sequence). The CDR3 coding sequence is TGTGCCAGCAGTTTTGGAGGTCAGCCCCAGCATTTT. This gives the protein CASSFGGQPQHF.

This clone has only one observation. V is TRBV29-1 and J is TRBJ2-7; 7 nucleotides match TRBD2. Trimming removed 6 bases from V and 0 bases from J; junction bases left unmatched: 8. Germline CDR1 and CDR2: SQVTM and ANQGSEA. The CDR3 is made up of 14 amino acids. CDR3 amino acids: CSVEGAGLSYEQYF. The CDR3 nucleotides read TGCAGCGTGGAGGGAGCGGGACTCTCCTACGAGCAGTACTTC.

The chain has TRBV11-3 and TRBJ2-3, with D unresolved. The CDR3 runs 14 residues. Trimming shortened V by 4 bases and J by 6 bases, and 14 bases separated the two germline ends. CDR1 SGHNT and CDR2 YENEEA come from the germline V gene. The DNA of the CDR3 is TGTGCCAGCAGCTCCCTCTCAGTTCCGGATACGCAGTATTTT. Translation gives CASSSLSVPDTQYF. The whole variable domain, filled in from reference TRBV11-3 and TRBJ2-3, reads EAGVVQSPRYKIIEKKQPVAFWCNPISGHNTLYWYLQNLGQGPELLIRYENEEAVDDSQLPKDRFSAERLKGVDSTLKIQPAELGDSAVYLCASSSLSVPDTQYFGPGTRLTVL.

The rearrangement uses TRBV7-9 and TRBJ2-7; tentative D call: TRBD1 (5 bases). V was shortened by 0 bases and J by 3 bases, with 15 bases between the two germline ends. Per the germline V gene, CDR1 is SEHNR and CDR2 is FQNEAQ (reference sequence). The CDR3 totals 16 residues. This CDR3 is CASSLAGPTRVYEQYF. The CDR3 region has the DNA TGTGCCAGCAGCTTAGCCGGACCGACCAGGGTCTACGAGCAGTACTTC. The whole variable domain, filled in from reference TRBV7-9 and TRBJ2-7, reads DTGVSQNPRHKITKRGQNVTFRCDPISEHNRLYWYRQTLGQGPEFLTYFQNEAQLEKSRLLSDRFSAERPKGSFSTLEIQRTEQGDSAMYLCASSLAGPTRVYEQYFGPGTRLTVT.

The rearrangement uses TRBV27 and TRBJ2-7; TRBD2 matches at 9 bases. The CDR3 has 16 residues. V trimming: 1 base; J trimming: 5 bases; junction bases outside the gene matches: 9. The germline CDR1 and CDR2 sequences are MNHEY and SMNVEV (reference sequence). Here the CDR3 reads CASSLFWLAGANEQYF. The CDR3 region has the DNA TGTGCCAGCAGTTTATTTTGGTTAGCGGGAGCCAACGAGCAGTACTTC.

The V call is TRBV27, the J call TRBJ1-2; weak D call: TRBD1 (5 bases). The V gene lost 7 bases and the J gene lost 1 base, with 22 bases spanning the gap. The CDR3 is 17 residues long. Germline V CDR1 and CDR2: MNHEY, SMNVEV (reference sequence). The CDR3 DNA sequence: TGTGCCAGCACACCAGGGACTCCTGGGGTTGGTAACTATGGCTACACCTTC. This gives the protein CASTPGTPGVGNYGYTF.